The 29 T cell receptor beta chains listed next were all sequenced from one sample in a study of shared clonotypes between healthy human individuals. TCRdb's table, derived via immunoSEQ multiplex PCR, lists solely in-frame clones and lacks some. The table records some 2,500,000 clones, 80% to 95% of them present only once. Source material: naive CD4+ T cells from PBMCs. Noted subset: CD45RA+ positively selected. The receptors were gathered from a man aged 18 to 29 in good health. Some clones in this sample may be carry-over from other donors' samples.

This clone was observed a single time. V is TRBV7-9 and J is TRBJ2-5; 7 bases map to TRBD1. V was pared by 5 bases and J by 4 bases, with 7 bases of the junction left unmatched. Germline values: CDR1 SEHNR, CDR2 FQNEAQ (reference sequence). The CDR3 has 14 residues. CDR3 in amino acids: CASSLQGLAETQYF. DNA of the CDR3: TGTGCCAGCAGCCTACAGGGGCTCGCAGAGACCCAGTACTTC.

This rearrangement joins TRBV5-8 to TRBJ1-5, with no clear D. CDR3 length: 15 amino acids. The ends were cut back, 4 bases at V and 3 bases at J, with 14 bases in the middle. Germline-derived CDR1 and CDR2 are SGHTS and YDEGEE. CDR3 sequence: CASSLGLRVNQPQHF. The DNA for the CDR3 is TGTGCCAGCAGCCTGGGATTGAGGGTCAATCAGCCCCAGCATTTT.

The chain couples TRBV5-4 to TRBJ2-7, with 7 nucleotides matching TRBD1. The CDR3 has 15 amino acids. In germline, CDR1 is SGHNT, CDR2 YYREEE (reference sequence). Trimming took 5 bases from V and 0 from J; bases not matched to a gene: 8. The CDR3 nucleotides are TGTGCCAGCAGTCAGACAGGGTCGGCCTCCTACGAGCAGTACTTC. This encodes CASSQTGSASYEQYF.

The chain has TRBV25-1 and TRBJ2-6; 8 bases line up with TRBD2. V was clipped by 5 bases and J by 4 bases; unmatched bases: 4. Germline V gene data show CDR1 as MGHDK and CDR2 as SYGVNS. This CDR3 has 15 amino acids. The CDR3 coding sequence is TGTGCCAGCAGTTATAGCGGGACAGGGGCCAACGTCCTGACTTTC. Protein: CASSYSGTGANVLTF.

The chain couples TRBV7-2 to TRBJ2-5, with TRBD1 matching 7 bases. Germline V CDR1 and CDR2: SGHTA, FQGNSA. The CDR3 is 15 residues long. The V segment lost 2 bases and the J segment 7 bases; nucleotides outside the gene matches: 10. DNA for the CDR3: TGTGCCAGCAGCTTACAAACAGGGGCCCTCGGGACCCAGTACTTC. Its translation: CASSLQTGALGTQYF.

This clone was seen only once. This chain uses TRBV18 with TRBJ1-1; D not certain. The CDR3 is made up of 16 amino acids. Between the trimmed V and J ends, which lost 3 bases and 2 bases, there was a span of 16 bases. The germline V gene has CDR1 KGHSH and CDR2 LQKENI. The CDR3 DNA reads as TGTGCCAGCTCACCCCGGGCGGCCGAAGGTAACACTGAAGCTTTCTTT. As protein: CASSPRAAEGNTEAFF.

This rearrangement joins TRBV11-2 to TRBJ2-6, with 8 positions matching TRBD1. The CDR3 loop spans 17 amino acids. Trimming cost V 3 bases and J 3 bases; bases outside gene matches: 7. CDR1 and CDR2 from the germline V gene are SGHAT and FQNNGV. CDR3 protein: CASSFRRGLVGANVLTF. In nucleotides, the CDR3 is TGTGCCAGCAGCTTCCGCAGGGGGCTAGTTGGGGCCAACGTCCTGACTTTC.

V usage is TRBV29-1 and J usage is TRBJ2-3; 8 nucleotides line up with TRBD2. V shed 3 bases and J 6 bases; nucleotides not matched to a gene: 5. In germline, CDR1 is SQVTM, CDR2 ANQGSEA. The CDR3 spans 13 residues. The CDR3 sequence: CSVEGSGTDTQYF. The DNA for the CDR3 is TGCAGCGTTGAGGGTAGCGGGACGGATACGCAGTATTTT.

This chain links TRBV30 with TRBJ2-2, with D possibly being TRBD2 (6 bases). Per germline, CDR1 GTSNPN and CDR2 SVGIG (reference sequence). V shed 0 bases and J shed 6 bases, with 14 bases lying between them. The CDR3 runs 15 residues. For the CDR3, the DNA is TGTGCCTGGAGTGTATGGGGGAGGTGGGCCGGGGAGCTGTTTTTT. Translation: CAWSVWGRWAGELFF.

V gene TRBV19 combines with J gene TRBJ1-5, with 9 bases aligning to TRBD1. Per the germline V gene, CDR1 is LNHDA and CDR2 is SQIVND (reference sequence). Trimming removed 4 bases from V and 6 bases from J; junction bases left unmatched: 10. The CDR3 is 16 residues long. The CDR3 sequence: CASSRGDRVIAQPQHF. The CDR3 bases are TGTGCCAGTAGTAGGGGGGACAGGGTTATTGCTCAGCCCCAGCATTTT.

The chain employs TRBV9 and TRBJ2-1, with no clear D. The CDR3 has 13 residues. Deletions cut 1 base from V and 7 bases from J, with 9 bases between. Germline-derived CDR1 and CDR2 are SGDLS and YYNGEE. The CDR3 nucleotides are TGTGCCAGCAGCGTATTCGAGGTAAATGAGCAGTTCTTC. Translated, it gives CASSVFEVNEQFF.

V gene TRBV7-8 combines with J gene TRBJ2-7; D uncertain. Germline loops: CDR1 SGHVS, CDR2 FQNEAQ. V was pared by 4 bases and J by 5 bases, with 18 bases between. This CDR3 contains 15 residues. The CDR3 DNA follows: TGTGCCAGCAGCTCCCGGTGGGCGGATAGGGACGAGCAGTACTTC. It encodes CASSSRWADRDEQYF.

The chain carries TRBV7-6 and TRBJ2-7; D gene ambiguous. The CDR3 loop spans 13 amino acids. From germline, CDR1 is SGHVS and CDR2 FNYEAQ. V lost 2 bases and J 3 bases, leaving 8 bases between the germline ends. The CDR3 coding sequence is TGTGCCAGCAGCTTAACGTTGGTCTACGAGCAGTACTTC. Amino acids: CASSLTLVYEQYF.

The rearrangement uses TRBV6-9 and TRBJ2-1; 10 nucleotides agree with TRBD2. V was pared by 5 bases and J by 4 bases, with 11 bases of the junction left unmatched. CDR3 size: 17 residues. The germline V gene encodes CDR1 MNHGY and CDR2 SVAAGI. CDR3 sequence reads: CASSQNRTSGSYNEQFF. In DNA form, the CDR3 reads TGTGCCAGCAGTCAGAACCGGACTAGCGGCTCTTACAATGAGCAGTTCTTC.

The chain combines TRBV13 with TRBJ1-1, with D perhaps TRBD1 (5 bases). The CDR3 runs 14 residues. V was trimmed by 1 base and J by 1 base, leaving 7 bases between them. CDR1 PRHDT and CDR2 FYEKMQ come from the germline V gene (reference sequence). The CDR3 loop reads CASSLETENTEAFF. DNA of the CDR3: TGTGCCAGCAGCTTAGAGACAGAGAACACTGAAGCTTTCTTT.

The J gene is TRBJ2-5, the V gene TRBV5-4; D assignment may be TRBD1 or TRBD2 (6 bases each). The germline V gene encodes CDR1 SGHNT and CDR2 YYREEE (reference sequence). V lost 0 bases to trimming and J lost 5 bases, with 17 bases between them. This CDR3 has 16 residues. The DNA for the CDR3 is TGTGCCAGCAGCTTGGTCGAGGGGGGCGGGATGGAGACCCAGTACTTC. Translated, it gives CASSLVEGGGMETQYF.

This chain uses TRBV28 with TRBJ2-1; D is ambiguous. V was shortened by 5 bases and J by 5 bases, with 19 bases between the two germline ends. CDR1 and CDR2 (germline): MDHEN, SYDVKM. The CDR3 contains 16 residues. CDR3 DNA sequence: TGTGCCAGCAGTCACCTACCTTTTTCCGCCGACAATGAGCAGTTCTTC. This encodes CASSHLPFSADNEQFF.

V usage is TRBV9 and J usage is TRBJ2-1; D possibly corresponds to TRBD2 (5 bases). V lost 1 base and J lost 3, with 11 bases in between. CDR3 size: 15 residues. Germline V gives CDR1 SGDLS, CDR2 YYNGEE. CDR3 sequence reads: CASSVYSEHYNEQFF. DNA of the CDR3: TGTGCCAGCAGCGTATATAGCGAACACTACAATGAGCAGTTCTTC. The whole variable domain, remainder taken from reference TRBV9 and TRBJ2-1, is DSGVTQTPKHLITATGQRVTLRCSPRSGDLSVYWYQQSLDQGLQFLIQYYNGEERAKGNILERFSAQQFPDLHSELNLSSLELGDSALYFCASSVYSEHYNEQFFGPGTRLTVL.

The rearrangement links TRBV4-2 to TRBJ2-5, with 7 bases lining up with TRBD2. The length of the CDR3 is 15 residues. Germline values: CDR1 LGHNA, CDR2 YNFKEQ. Unmatched junction bases numbered 3, after V lost 0 bases and J lost 2 bases. The CDR3 DNA reads as TGTGCCAGCAGCCAAGATTGGCGGGAGCAAGAGACCCAGTACTTC. This codes for CASSQDWREQETQYF.

The rearrangement joins TRBV16 to TRBJ1-1, with D possibly matching TRBD1 (6 bases). Looked up from germline, CDR1 is KGHSY and CDR2 is FQNENV. V shed 4 bases and J shed 8 bases, with 14 bases lying between them. The CDR3 sequence is 13 residues long. The CDR3 DNA is TGTGCCAGCAGCCCCCCGTGGGGGGGCGAAGCTTTCTTT. Translation gives CASSPPWGGEAFF. Supplemented by reference TRBV16 and TRBJ1-1, the full variable domain reads GEEVAQTPKHLVRGEGQKAKLYCAPIKGHSYVFWYQQVLKNEFKFLISFQNENVFDETGMPKERFSAKCLPNSPCSLEIQATKLEDSAVYFCASSPPWGGEAFFGQGTRLTVV.

To note about this clone: This sample includes further DNA sequences coding for the same CDR3. The chain has TRBV19 and TRBJ2-7; D is uncertain. The CDR3 runs 12 residues. CDR1 is LNHDA, CDR2 SQIVND, per germline (reference sequence). The ends were cut back, 6 bases at V and 2 bases at J, with 8 bases in the middle. The DNA for the CDR3 is TGTGCCAGTAGCGCAAGGACCTACGAGCAGTACTTC. Translated, it gives CASSARTYEQYF.

V gene TRBV9 combines with J gene TRBJ1-4; D is perhaps TRBD1 (6 bases). V lost 4 bases and J 8 bases, leaving 15 bases between the germline ends. Per germline, CDR1 SGDLS and CDR2 YYNGEE. This CDR3 region has 14 residues. CDR3 in amino acids: CASSTQGRSEKLFF. In DNA, the CDR3 is TGTGCCAGCAGCACACAGGGTAGGAGCGAAAAACTGTTTTTT.

The CDR3 sequence is CASSLSGTRTMNTEAFF. As DNA, the CDR3 is TGCGCCAGCAGCTTGTCCGGGACTCGTACCATGAACACTGAAGCTTTCTTT. V is TRBV5-1 and J is TRBJ1-1, with D maybe TRBD1 (5 bases). CDR3 length: 17 residues. The V gene lost 1 base and the J gene lost 0 bases, with 16 bases spanning the gap. Looked up from germline, CDR1 is SGHRS and CDR2 is YFSETQ.

On this clone: Other nucleotide sequences in the sample specify the same CDR3. The J gene is TRBJ2-5, the V gene TRBV5-1; 13 bases align to TRBD2. Trimming at V came to 0 bases and at J to 1 base, leaving 3 bases not matched to a gene. CDR1 and CDR2 (germline): SGHRS, YFSETQ. CDR3 size: 17 residues. CDR3 DNA: TGCGCCAGCAGCTTGGCTGGGACTAGCGGGACCCAAGAGACCCAGTACTTC. Translated, it gives CASSLAGTSGTQETQYF.

Comment on this clone: Other nucleotide sequences in the sample specify the same CDR3. The chain uses TRBV29-1 and TRBJ1-1; D possibly corresponds to TRBD1 (6 bases). This CDR3 has 12 residues. V was trimmed by 3 bases and J by 5 bases, leaving 10 bases between them. The germline V gene encodes CDR1 SQVTM and CDR2 ANQGSEA. CDR3 loop: CSVDRGRTEAFF. DNA for the CDR3: TGCAGCGTTGACAGGGGTCGGACTGAAGCTTTCTTT.

V usage is TRBV7-2 and J usage is TRBJ2-2, with D possibly being TRBD2 (6 bases). Trimming shortened V by 5 bases and J by 4 bases, and 14 bases separated the two germline ends. The CDR3 length is 15 residues. Germline CDR1 and CDR2: SGHTA and FQGNSA. CDR3 coding DNA: TGTGCCAGCAGCCCCAGCGGGCCGGGCACCGGGGAGCTGTTTTTT. Amino acids: CASSPSGPGTGELFF.

The CDR3 DNA reads TGTGCCAGCAGCGTCCCGTCCGGGGCAGAGCAGTACTTC. This codes for CASSVPSGAEQYF. This chain uses TRBV11-2 with TRBJ2-7; D possibly matches TRBD1 or TRBD2 (5 bases each). Germline V gene sequence: CDR1 SGHAT, CDR2 FQNNGV. V shed 5 bases and J shed 7 bases, with 15 bases lying between them. This CDR3 spans 13 amino acids.

The genes are TRBV27 and TRBJ2-5; possibly TRBD1 for D (5 bases). Per the germline V gene, CDR1 is MNHEY and CDR2 is SMNVEV (reference sequence). V gave up 2 bases and J gave up 7 bases, with 11 bases separating them. The CDR3 contains 13 residues. The CDR3 here is CASSLGWGGTQYF. CDR3 coding DNA: TGTGCCAGCAGTTTAGGCTGGGGCGGGACCCAGTACTTC.

J is TRBJ2-5 and V is TRBV9; D perhaps matches TRBD2 (5 bases). The CDR3 consists of 17 residues. V was clipped by 0 bases and J by 1 base, with 16 bases between them. Germline CDR1 is SGDLS and CDR2 is YYNGEE. The CDR3 here is CASSVGSPGSGQETQYF. The CDR3 DNA reads as TGTGCCAGCAGCGTAGGCTCCCCGGGGAGCGGCCAAGAGACCCAGTACTTC. Variable domain in full (rest from reference TRBV9 and TRBJ2-5): DSGVTQTPKHLITATGQRVTLRCSPRSGDLSVYWYQQSLDQGLQFLIQYYNGEERAKGNILERFSAQQFPDLHSELNLSSLELGDSALYFCASSVGSPGSGQETQYFGPGTRLLVL.